The entry below describes one TCR beta chain. Then a second PCR, running about 7 to 11 cycles, was carried out with a sample-barcoded 5' primer and a J-beta primer mix. Carrying 12 random nucleotides, a template-switch adaptor labeled each individual cDNA molecule. TCRdb independently ran MiXCR on the 5' RACE reads; one entry per CDR3 protein. Of 1.2 million to 1.5 million distinct CDR3 sequences listed, approximately 59% are singletons. These data are taken from a study of blood T cells in healthy people across ages. The sequence was collected from a man aged 18 to 30 in good health. Sequences were obtained from blood.

As DNA, the CDR3 is TGTGCCAGCGGTTTCGGGAGCTCTGGAAACACCATATATTTT. As protein: CASGFGSSGNTIYF. The V gene is TRBV6-2 or TRBV6-3, the J gene TRBJ1-3; D gene ambiguous. V was clipped by 8 bases and J by 0 bases, with 11 bases between them. CDR3 length equals 14 residues. Germline-derived CDR1 and CDR2 are MNHEY and SVGEGT.